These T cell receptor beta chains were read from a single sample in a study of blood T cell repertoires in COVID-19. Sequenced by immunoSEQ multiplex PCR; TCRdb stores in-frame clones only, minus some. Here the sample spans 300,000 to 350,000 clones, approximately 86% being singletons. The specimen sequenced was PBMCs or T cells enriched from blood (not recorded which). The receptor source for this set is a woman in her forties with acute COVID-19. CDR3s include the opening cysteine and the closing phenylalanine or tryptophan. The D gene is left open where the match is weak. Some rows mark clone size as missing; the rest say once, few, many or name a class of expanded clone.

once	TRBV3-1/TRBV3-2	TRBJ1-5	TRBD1	CASSPSNAGGGGAQPQHF	TGTGCCAGCAGCCCGTCAAACGCAGGGGGTGGCGGGGCTCAGCCCCAGCATTTT
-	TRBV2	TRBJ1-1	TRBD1	CASREQGEAFF	TGTGCCAGCAGGGAACAGGGGGAAGCTTTCTTT
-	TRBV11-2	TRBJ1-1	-	CASSLVRVNTEAFF	TGTGCCAGCAGCTTAGTCAGGGTGAACACTGAAGCTTTCTTT
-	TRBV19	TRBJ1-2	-	CASSPIGSYGYTF	TGTGCCAGTAGTCCCATCGGGAGCTATGGCTACACCTTC
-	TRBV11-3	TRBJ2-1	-	CASSNRRDTTNNEQFF	TGTGCCAGCAGCAACCGCCGGGACACCACGAACAATGAGCAGTTCTTC
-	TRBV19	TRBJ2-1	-	CATNIGGLANNEQFF	TGTGCCACCAATATTGGGGGCTTGGCCAACAATGAGCAGTTCTTC
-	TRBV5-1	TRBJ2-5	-	CASTPTGLAQETQYF	TGCGCCAGCACGCCCACGGGACTTGCCCAAGAGACCCAGTACTTC
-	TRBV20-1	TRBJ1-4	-	CSASATANEKLFF	TGCAGTGCTAGTGCGACAGCTAATGAAAAACTGTTTTTT
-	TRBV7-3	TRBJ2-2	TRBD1	CASSVTGTGDLHTGELFF	TGTGCCAGCAGCGTCACCGGGACAGGGGATTTGCACACCGGGGAGCTGTTTTTT
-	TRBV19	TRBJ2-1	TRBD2	CASSNPPRLAAYNEQFF	TGTGCCAGTAGTAACCCACCTCGGCTAGCGGCCTACAATGAGCAGTTCTTC
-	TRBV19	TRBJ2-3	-	CASSSTGTDTQYF	TGTGCCAGTAGCTCGACTGGCACAGATACGCAGTATTTT
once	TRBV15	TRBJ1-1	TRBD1	CATSRGTGGTEAFF	TGTGCCACCAGCAGAGGGACAGGGGGCACTGAAGCTTTCTTT
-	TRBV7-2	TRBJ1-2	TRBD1	CASSLGQGFYGYTF	TGTGCCAGCAGCTTAGGACAGGGGTTCTATGGCTACACCTTC
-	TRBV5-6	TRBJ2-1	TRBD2	CASSQFGRAGVFNEQFF	TGTGCCAGCAGCCAGTTCGGAAGAGCGGGGGTTTTCAATGAGCAGTTCTTC
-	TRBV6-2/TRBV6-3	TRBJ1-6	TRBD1	CASSYRQGDSPLHF	TGTGCCAGCAGTTACCGACAGGGGGATTCACCCCTCCACTTT
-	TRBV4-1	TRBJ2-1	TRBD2	CASSQVPGLAGNNEQFF	TGCGCCAGCAGCCAAGTGCCGGGACTAGCGGGCAACAATGAGCAGTTCTTC